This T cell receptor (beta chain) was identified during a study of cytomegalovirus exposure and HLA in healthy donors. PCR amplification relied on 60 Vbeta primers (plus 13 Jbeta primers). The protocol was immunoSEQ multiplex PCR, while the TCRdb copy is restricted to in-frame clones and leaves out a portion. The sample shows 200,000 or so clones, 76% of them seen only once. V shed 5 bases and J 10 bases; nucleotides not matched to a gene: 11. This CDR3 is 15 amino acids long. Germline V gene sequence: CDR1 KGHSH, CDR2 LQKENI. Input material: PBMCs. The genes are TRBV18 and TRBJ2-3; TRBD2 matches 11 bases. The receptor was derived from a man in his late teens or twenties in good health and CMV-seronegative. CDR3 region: CASSAIGSGRASQYF. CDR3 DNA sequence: TGTGCCAGCTCAGCTATAGGTAGCGGGAGGGCCTCGCAGTATTTT.